Presented here are 19 T cell receptor beta chains from one specimen sequenced in a study of T cell repertoires in cytomegalovirus infection. Via MiXCR, TCRdb re-called the reads, giving one row per CDR3 protein. The data contain approximately 270,000 distinct CDR3 sequences, around 20% of them seen just once; the ten biggest clones take up about 21%. Their cognate antigens are unknown. Sequences were derived from cultured PBMCs, sampled from culture after CMV antigen stimulation. These receptors were taken from a human donor in good health (CMV status not recorded). Some clones in this sample may be carry-over from other donors' samples.

This clonotype has only a few counts. The chain joins TRBV6-2 or TRBV6-3 to TRBJ1-5; D is undetermined. The germline V and J ends were trimmed by 6 bases and 3 bases, with 9 bases remaining between them. The CDR3 is 13 amino acids. Germline V gene sequence: CDR1 MNHEY, CDR2 SVGEGT. Here the CDR3 DNA reads TGTGCCAGCAGGGATTGGAACAATCAGCCCCAGCATTTT. Residues: CASRDWNNQPQHF.

Ten or more counts support this clonotype. The rearrangement links TRBV7-2 to TRBJ2-5, with TRBD2 matching 11 bases. The V gene end was trimmed by 5 bases and the J gene end by 5 bases; junction bases not matched to a gene: 13. Germline loops: CDR1 SGHTA, CDR2 FQGNSA. The CDR3 covers 17 residues. CDR3 DNA: TGTGCCAGCAGCCAACCGGGACTAGCGGACCTCTACGAGACCCAGTACTTC. Amino acid sequence: CASSQPGLADLYETQYF.

V usage is TRBV7-6 and J usage is TRBJ2-1; TRBD2 might be the D (5 bases). The ends were cut back, 5 bases at V and 9 bases at J, with 20 bases in the middle. Germline CDR1 and CDR2: SGHVS and FNYEAQ. This CDR3 is 15 amino acids long. CDR3 residues: CASSILAGPAGEQFF. CDR3 coding DNA: TGTGCCAGCAGCATATTAGCCGGGCCGGCGGGTGAGCAGTTCTTC.

V and J are TRBV12-3 or TRBV12-4 and TRBJ2-3; TRBD2 aligns across 10 bases. Losses at the gene ends were 1 base for V and 4 bases for J; bases not matched to a gene: 2. This CDR3 contains 15 residues. This CDR3 is CASSLDLAGADTQYF. The CDR3 region has the DNA TGTGCCAGCAGTTTAGACCTAGCGGGAGCAGATACGCAGTATTTT.

The J gene is TRBJ2-1, the V gene TRBV20-1; 8 bases are a match to TRBD2. J lost 8 bases, V lost 6 bases, and 15 bases had no gene match. The CDR3 runs to 15 residues. Germline CDR1 reads DFQATT; CDR2 reads SNEGSKA (reference sequence). CDR3 region: CSAAPGTSSFDEQFF. The CDR3 DNA follows: TGCAGTGCCGCCCCCGGGACTAGTTCTTTCGATGAGCAGTTCTTC.

This clonotype came up many times. This chain connects TRBV7-2 to TRBJ2-1, with TRBD1 identical over 9 bases. Germline loops: CDR1 SGHTA, CDR2 FQGNSA. This CDR3 comprises 20 residues. Losses at the gene ends were 3 bases for V and 4 bases for J; bases not matched to a gene: 19. The CDR3 is CASSFGPLATRDRDYNEQFF. Written as DNA, the CDR3 is TGTGCCAGCAGCTTTGGTCCCCTTGCTACCCGGGACAGGGATTACAATGAGCAGTTCTTC.

This clonotype was recorded at least ten times. The CDR3 reads CASSLDAGISGRAYNEQFF. The CDR3 DNA follows: TGTGCCAGCAGCTTAGATGCCGGGATAAGCGGGAGGGCCTACAATGAGCAGTTCTTC. This chain links TRBV7-6 with TRBJ2-1; TRBD2 agrees at 10 bases. The CDR3 is 19 residues long. Germline V gene data show CDR1 as SGHVS and CDR2 as FNYEAQ. The V and J ends lost 1 base and 2 bases, in that order; junction bases with no gene match: 11.

The chain uses TRBV20-1 and TRBJ2-1; 9 bases align to TRBD2. Germline V gene lookup returns CDR1 DFQATT and CDR2 SNEGSKA (reference sequence). The trim removed 6 bases at V and 5 bases at J, leaving 5 bases unmatched. The CDR3 consists of 13 residues. Written as DNA, the CDR3 is TGCAGTGCGATACCTAGCGGGAACAATGAGCAGTTCTTC. Translating gives CSAIPSGNNEQFF.

This clonotype has a count of ten or more. The chain joins TRBV7-2 to TRBJ1-1, with unresolved D. The CDR3 loop spans 14 amino acids. V was trimmed by 5 bases and J by 3 bases, leaving 13 bases between them. Per the germline V gene, CDR1 is SGHTA and CDR2 is FQGNSA. As DNA, the CDR3 is TGTGCCAGCAGCCAATCATGGGCGGACACTGAAGCTTTCTTT. It is translated as CASSQSWADTEAFF.

In its sample, this clonotype was seen a few times. J is TRBJ2-3 and V is TRBV12-3 or TRBV12-4; D not certain. Trimming removed 4 bases at V and 6 bases at J, with 11 bases between. The CDR3 consists of 13 residues. CDR3 nucleotides: TGTGCCAGCAGTTCCCACATGTCGGATACGCAGTATTTT. Translating gives CASSSHMSDTQYF.

This clonotype was counted a few times. The chain recombines TRBV7-2 with TRBJ2-5, with D tentatively TRBD1 or TRBD2 (5 bases each). The V gene's germline CDR1 is SGHTA and CDR2 FQGNSA. The CDR3 extends over 13 amino acids. Trimming shortened V by 6 bases and J by 5 bases, and 13 bases separated the two germline ends. The CDR3 DNA reads TGTGCCAGCAGACTCGGGGCGGCGGAGACCCAGTACTTC. It specifies CASRLGAAETQYF.

In regard to this clonotype: This may arise from a read error, as a much more abundant clone is one base away. The chain links TRBV27 to TRBJ1-2, with a possible D match to TRBD1 (5 bases). This CDR3 is built from 14 residues. Per the germline V gene, CDR1 is MNHEY and CDR2 is SMNVEV (reference sequence). The ends were cut back, 2 bases at V and 2 bases at J, with 9 bases in the middle. CDR3 DNA sequence: TGTGCCAGCAGTTTAGGGGACGACAACTATGGCTACACCTTC. Its translation: CASSLGDDNYGYTF.

In DNA form, the CDR3 reads TGCGCCAGCAGCTTGTTTGGGACAGGCACCGGGGAGCTGTTTTTT. Translation: CASSLFGTGTGELFF. This rearrangement joins TRBV5-1 to TRBJ2-2; TRBD1 agrees at 8 bases. The CDR3 sequence is 15 residues long. Germline lookup yields CDR1 SGHRS and CDR2 YFSETQ. The junction had 3 bases not matched to a gene; V was cut back by 1 base and J by 4 bases.

The rearrangement links TRBV7-3 to TRBJ2-7; 8 bases are a match to TRBD1. Germline-derived CDR1 and CDR2 are SGHTA and FQGTGA. The V and J ends lost 2 bases and 6 bases, in that order; junction bases with no gene match: 6. The CDR3 runs 14 residues. The CDR3 is CASSLQGADGEQYF. The CDR3 bases are TGTGCCAGCAGCTTACAGGGGGCGGATGGCGAGCAGTACTTC.

This clonotype was detected only a few times. This chain connects TRBV12-3 or TRBV12-4 to TRBJ2-1; either TRBD1 or TRBD2 may supply D (5 bases each). The V end lost 4 bases, the J end lost 1 base, and 11 bases lay between the germline ends. The CDR3 totals 15 residues. Here the CDR3 DNA reads TGTGCCAGCAGTTCCGGGACGCCGTCCTACAATGAGCAGTTCTTC. This translates into CASSSGTPSYNEQFF.

This clonotype was seen ten or more times. V and J are TRBV7-9 and TRBJ2-1; the D call may be TRBD1 or TRBD2 (5 bases each). Trimming stripped 5 bases from V and 4 bases from J, with 21 bases between. Germline CDR1 SEHNR, CDR2 FQNEAQ (reference sequence). The CDR3 totals 17 residues. CDR3 in amino acids: CASSPAARQGPYNEQFF. For the CDR3, the DNA is TGTGCCAGCAGCCCAGCAGCCCGGCAGGGACCGTACAATGAGCAGTTCTTC. Variable domain in full (rest from reference TRBV7-9 and TRBJ2-1): DTGVSQNPRHKITKRGQNVTFRCDPISEHNRLYWYRQTLGQGPEFLTYFQNEAQLEKSRLLSDRFSAERPKGSFSTLEIQRTEQGDSAMYLCASSPAARQGPYNEQFFGPGTRLTVL.

V usage is TRBV29-1 and J usage is TRBJ2-1, with TRBD2 matching over 11 bases. Trimming removed 6 bases from V and 8 bases from J; junction bases left unmatched: 12. This CDR3 has 15 amino acids. Germline CDR1 SQVTM, CDR2 ANQGSEA. The CDR3 is CSVNPTSGIMDEQFF. Written as DNA, the CDR3 is TGCAGCGTCAACCCGACTAGCGGGATCATGGATGAGCAGTTCTTC.

V gene TRBV12-3 or TRBV12-4 combines with J gene TRBJ2-7; D ambiguous. CDR3 length: 14 amino acids. Between the trimmed V and J ends, which lost 1 base and 3 bases, there was a span of 10 bases. The CDR3 sequence is CASSLGTAFYEQYV. The CDR3 region has the DNA TGTGCCAGCAGTTTAGGAACAGCGTTCTACGAGCAGTACGTC.

With regard to this clonotype: An end of the junction differs from the germline gene, which may be a read error. V usage is TRBV6-6 and J usage is TRBJ1-4, with 8 bases fitting TRBD1. CDR1 and CDR2 (germline): MNHNY, SVGAGI (reference sequence). The CDR3 covers 12 residues. This CDR3 is CACRQGTEKQFF. The CDR3 nucleotides are TGTGCCTGTAGACAGGGGACTGAAAAACAGTTTTTT.